This T cell receptor beta chain derives from a study of regulatory T cells in long-lasting Graves disease (dated by TCRdb to about 2021). Study-wide context: In the newly diagnosed Graves' disease group, patients had been taking antithyroid drugs for less than 3 months. The study was registered as a clinical trial and conducted in China. A total of approximately 35 samples underwent TCR sequencing: some 13 from persistent and roughly 20 from newly diagnosed Graves' disease patients. Patients with persistent Graves' disease were compared with patients with newly diagnosed Graves' disease using TCR sequencing and RNA sequencing of peripheral blood.

The time point label, read with the paper, signifies: newly diagnosed GD, antithyroid drugs for less than 3 months. For both TCR sequencing and RNA sequencing, RNA was extracted from PBMCs using TRIzol. Graves' disease was diagnosed according to American Thyroid Association guidelines. Patients for the study were recruited at an endocrinology department in Xi'an, China. Each patient gave approximately 9.7 milliliters of peripheral blood, collected in an EDTA anticoagulant tube. Ficoll Paque Plus density gradient separation was used to isolate PBMCs, and no further T cell sorting was performed. RNA quality was checked with an Agilent 2100 Bioanalyzer and agarose gel, and concentration with a NanoDrop 2000. Results and caveats for the whole study, not just this receptor: Compared with newly diagnosed patients, persistent Graves' disease patients had lower TCR Shannon entropy and fewer highly expanded clones, which suggests clonal expansion. The small sample size was acknowledged by the authors as a limitation that may reduce accuracy. Only peripheral blood was studied, because thyroid tissue, the primary lesion, was inaccessible. Only the TCR beta chain was sequenced and analyzed. Preferential use of TRBV28, TRBJ1-2 and TRBJ2-5 was observed in persistent disease, whereas TRBV20-1 and TRBJ2-1 were favored in newly diagnosed disease. A larger number of public clonotypes was shared among persistent patients (about 2,700) than among newly diagnosed patients (around 970).

The protocol used for the library was multiplex PCR. The instrument given in TCRdb is Illumina HiSeq 4000. iRepertoire HTBI primers and Arm-PCR amplification of CDR3 regions were used to construct TCR beta libraries. Before sequencing, the PCR products went through gel purification. Under the source paper's analysis protocol: A total of fewer than 65 TRBV and 14 TRBJ segments were identified across samples and were used for gene usage analysis of CDR3 amino acid clonotypes. COPE and FqMerger were used to merge filtered high-quality paired reads into contigs. Contigs were aligned with BLAST to IMGT TRBV, TRBD and TRBJ reference genes, and CDR3 was defined per IMGT. Any clonotype with a frequency above 0.1% was classified as a highly expanded clone. Repertoire diversity was measured by Shannon entropy, and V-J evenness by the Gini coefficient. A clonotype found in more than one individual was treated as public. The raw public data were reprocessed by TCRdb itself: fastp quality trimming at Q25, MiXCR clonotype calling, in-frame beta chains only. CDR3 protein duplicates are merged, each entry listing the most common genes and DNA. The V and J calls shown here were made by TCRdb, not taken from the authors' results. The sample table contains a few hundred thousand distinct CDR3 sequences; only one count was recorded for around 18% of them. Roughly 23% of the sample is in the top ten clones.

CDR1 MNHEY and CDR2 SVGEGT are derived from the germline V gene. V lost 8 bases and J lost 1 base, and the count of bases not matched to a germline gene is 9. The CDR3 holds 16 amino acids from the cysteine to the phenylalanine. CDR3 DNA is the only sequence kept; it has 48 bases, read in frame from the first base. This clonotype was recorded many times. Its antigen specificity is not known. Within one base of it there is no much larger clone, and no base qualities were kept. Sequencing used peripheral blood mononuclear cells (PBMCs), obtained at new diagnosis, from a patient treated with antithyroid drugs. Recombination linked TRBV6-2 or TRBV6-3 to TRBJ2-1, with TRBD2 identical over 9 junction bases. The source of this sequence is a female donor with Graves disease. In nucleotides, the sequence is TGTGCCAGCGCCACAGATAGCGGGAGTTCCTACAATGAGCAGTTCTTC. This translates into CASATDSGSSYNEQFF.